This T cell receptor (beta chain) was recorded in a study of low-dose radiotherapy and immunotherapy resistance in tumors. In the study overall: A total of 6.5 Gy was given to Cohort 1 as 0.5 Gy per fraction every 2 weeks. Patients took aspirin 300 mg by mouth once daily. This continued for four cycles, starting on cycle 1 day 1. Cohort 2 received 1 Gy per fraction every two weeks, totaling 13 Gy over 26 weeks.

This clonotype showed up many times. TRAV- and TRBV-specific primers, spanning alpha and beta chains, primed first-strand cDNA. With a V-primer adapter and a constant-region primer, TCRs were amplified for about 20 PCR cycles. MiXCR, run by TCRdb on the reads, gives a single entry per CDR3 protein. The sample holds around 79,000 distinct CDR3 sequences, 15% to 20% seen once. Time point described: before trial treatment. Donors received nivolumab, ipilimumab, aspirin, low-dose cyclophosphamide and low-dose radiotherapy. The TCR sequence derives from a male donor with prostate cancer. Here the sequenced sample was PBMCs, taken before treatment.

The CDR3 DNA follows: TGTGCCAGCAGTGAAGCCCCCGGGAGAACAGAGACCCAGTACTTC. It is translated as CASSEAPGRTETQYF. The V gene is TRBV6-1, the J gene TRBJ2-5, with D possibly matching TRBD2 (6 bases). Germline V lookup: CDR1 MNHNS, CDR2 SASEGT. Trimming cost V 0 bases and J 4 bases, with 12 bases left between them. This CDR3 has 15 amino acids.